This T cell receptor beta chain originates from a study of PD-1 blockade in classical Hodgkin lymphoma (dated by TCRdb to the early 2020s). About the study as a whole: Nivolumab dosing was 3 mg/kg intravenously every 2 weeks, continuing until either disease progression or unacceptable toxicity. The study used TCR beta sequencing and CyTOF to define a peripheral blood immune signature of response to PD-1 blockade in classical Hodgkin lymphoma. Beyond this particular receptor, the publication reports: The study was limited to a single clinical trial cohort, and causes of repertoire differences, possibly disease activity or prior therapy, remained undefined. Diversity was lower in patients who began nivolumab less than 1 year after ASCT, so these patients were left out of later analyses to avoid confounding by immune reconstitution. Baseline diversity similar to that of newly diagnosed patients was observed in trial patients achieving complete response, whereas significantly lower diversity was observed in partial responders and progressors. Baseline TCR diversity was reported to be lower in newly diagnosed patients than in healthy donors and to be lower still in relapsed/refractory patients. A significant rise by C4D1 was seen in CD4+ but not CD8+ TCR diversity (p=0.0027 vs p=0.16), with the rise being most apparent in complete responders (p=0.02).

The Qiagen DNeasy kit was used to extract genomic DNA from unsorted PBMCs and from the negatively selected CD4+ and CD8+ fractions. TCR beta CDR3 regions were subjected to amplification by immunoSEQ multiplex PCR with primers that anneal to V and J segments. A synthetic immune receptor repertoire was used to minimize amplification bias, and any residual bias was removed computationally once sequencing was done. As for the original processing: Custom Python scripts were used to quantify repertoire diversity as the Shannon entropy index. Unsorted, CD4+ and CD8+ repertoires were analyzed separately, except for combined analyses in which CD4+ and CD8+ sequences were merged in silico. Clonal expansion was defined as a frequency increase of at least 2-fold after treatment compared with C1D1, and clones undetected at baseline were assigned a pseudocount of 0.5. Singleton clones were defined as clones with 0 or 1 copy at C1D1, and non-singleton clones were defined as clones with 2 or more copies. By matching protein sequences in sorted samples from the same patient, clones expanded in unsorted samples were annotated as CD4+, CD8+ or unknown. Diversity changes from C1D1 to C4D1 were tested in paired samples using Wilcoxon tests. TCRdb retrieved this table from immuneACCESS and kept in-frame rearrangements only. Not all clones are present; in checked studies, unresolved V genes account for under half, and no reason is known for the remainder. The V and J calls and clone size are taken from that table; D and trimming were inferred from the DNA. This sample lists tens of thousands of clones; over 75% were detected once. 8% to 9.5% of the sample belongs to the ten largest clones.

With regard to this clone: Its antigen specificity is not known. No much larger clone is present one base from it, and per-base qualities are unavailable.

Sequences MGHRA (CDR1) and YSYEKL (CDR2) are obtained from the germline V gene. Reading from cysteine to phenylalanine, the CDR3 counts 15 amino acids. The retained sequence is limited to the CDR3, 45 bases, with the frame set at the first base. V is cut by 2 bases and J by 3 bases, and the space between the germline ends is 13 bases. What this sample's time point label stands for: cycle 4 day 1 (C4D1), after less than 7 weeks of nivolumab. Relapse after autologous stem cell transplantation had occurred in all trial patients, and cohorts A, B and C were distinguished by prior brentuximab vedotin exposure. The trial cohort comprised 60 or so patients with relapsed/refractory classical Hodgkin lymphoma whose best overall responses were complete response, partial response or progressive disease. Trial patients were treated with single-agent nivolumab in the multi-cohort phase II CheckMate 205 trial. Best overall response was determined by an independent review committee according to the 2007 International Working Group response criteria. Trial PBMCs were collected immediately before nivolumab initiation (C1D1) and during therapy at cycle 2 day 1 and cycle 4 day 1. Peripheral blood was collected in 8 mL Vacutainer Cell Preparation Tubes, from which PBMCs were isolated by centrifugation and then cryopreserved.

The rearranged segments are TRBV4-1 and TRBJ1-2; matching of 5 bases hints at TRBD1 as the D gene. The sequenced sample was peripheral blood mononuclear cells (PBMCs), obtained before the fourth cycle of nivolumab. This sequence was found in a human donor with classical Hodgkin lymphoma. The bases are TGCGCCAGCAGCCAATTCCACAGGTTTCACTATGGCTACACCTTC. This sequence encodes CASSQFHRFHYGYTF.